These T cell receptor beta chains were read from a single sample in a study of persistence of HIV-infected CD4 T cells. The table came from immunoSEQ multiplex PCR; TCRdb's copy has only in-frame clones and leaves some out. The sample carries about 46,000 clones, about 90% recorded once. These TCRs are of unknown antigen specificity. The material sequenced was CD4+ T cells sorted from PBMCs after approximately 19-hour stimulation, taken from a patient who received antiretroviral therapy. These receptors originate from an adult woman with HIV who was CMV-seropositive. CDR3s include the opening cysteine and the closing phenylalanine or tryptophan. A D gene is named only where the DNA matches it firmly. The size entry is marked missing in some rows and otherwise reads once, few, many or a size class.

>TRBD1|TRBJ1-1|-|TRBV7-2|15
CASSFRTGGGTEAFF
TGTGCCAGCAGCTTCCGGACAGGGGGAGGAACTGAAGCTTTCTTT
>TRBD1|TRBJ1-2|-|TRBV16|14
CASSQQGANYGYTF
TGTGCCAGCAGCCAACAGGGGGCCAACTATGGCTACACCTTC
>TRBD1|TRBJ1-2|-|TRBV29-1|13
CSVNRGLNYGYTF
TGCAGCGTCAACAGGGGGCTTAACTATGGCTACACCTTC
>-|TRBJ2-3|-|TRBV10-2|14
CASSAGGVIDTQYF
TGCGCCAGCAGTGCGGGGGGCGTCATAGATACGCAGTATTTT
>-|TRBJ1-1|-|TRBV6-6|14
CASSSRGMNTEAFF
TGTGCCAGCAGTTCGAGAGGCATGAACACTGAAGCTTTCTTT
>TRBD1|TRBJ2-7|-|TRBV6-5|12
CASSYSQGAEYF
TGTGCCAGCAGTTACTCGCAGGGGGCCGAGTACTTC
>-|TRBJ2-4|-|TRBV14|16
CASSQGNGVAKNIQYF
TGTGCCAGCAGCCAAGGGAATGGGGTCGCCAAAAACATTCAGTACTTC
>TRBD2|TRBJ2-7|-|TRBV2|15
CASSLGLAGAYEQYF
TGTGCCAGCAGCCTCGGACTAGCGGGGGCCTACGAGCAGTACTTC
>TRBD1|TRBJ2-1|-|TRBV29-1|16
CSVPGTGFDPDNEQFF
TGCAGCGTCCCCGGGACAGGGTTCGATCCCGATAATGAGCAGTTCTTC
>-|TRBJ1-2|-|TRBV28|16
CASSSPGGGRHNGYTF
TGTGCCAGCAGTTCCCCTGGGGGGGGAAGACATAATGGCTACACCTTC
>-|TRBJ2-3|-|TRBV25-1|14
CASSPGLIADTQYF
TGTGCCAGCAGTCCAGGGTTGATTGCAGATACGCAGTATTTT
>-|TRBJ1-1|-|TRBV27|15
CASSQLGLQDTEAFF
TGTGCCAGCAGTCAATTAGGGCTTCAGGACACTGAAGCTTTCTTT
>-|TRBJ2-2|-|TRBV18|17
CASSPSRGSLNTGELFF
TGTGCCAGCTCACCCTCCCGGGGGAGCTTAAACACCGGGGAGCTGTTTTTT
>-|TRBJ2-2|few|TRBV6-5|15
CASSYRSGEAGELFF
TGTGCCAGCAGTTACAGGTCAGGGGAGGCCGGGGAGCTGTTTTTT
>-|TRBJ2-5|few|TRBV10-1|12
CASSNSQQTQYF
TGCGCCAGCAGTAACAGCCAGCAGACCCAGTACTTC
>TRBD2|TRBJ2-2|-|TRBV3-1/TRBV3-2|17
CASSPIAGGPNTGELFF
TGTGCCAGCAGCCCCATAGCGGGAGGGCCGAACACCGGGGAGCTGTTTTTT
>-|TRBJ1-6|-|TRBV7-2|14
CASSLGTVASPLHF
TGTGCCAGCAGCTTGGGGACGGTGGCCTCACCCCTCCACTTT
>-|TRBJ2-3|-|TRBV18|13
CASSPPSFDTQYF
TGTGCCAGCTCACCACCATCATTCGATACGCAGTATTTT
>-|TRBJ2-3|-|TRBV5-1|14
CASSLDLPPDTQYF
TGCGCCAGCAGCTTGGATTTGCCCCCGGATACGCAGTATTTT
>-|TRBJ2-7|-|TRBV7-3|13
CASSPDRDHEQYF
TGTGCCAGCAGCCCGGACAGAGACCACGAGCAGTACTTC
>-|TRBJ2-5|-|TRBV6-5|12
CASSSKGETQYF
TGTGCCAGCAGTTCCAAGGGGGAGACCCAGTACTTC
>-|TRBJ1-2|-|TRBV28|15
CASSLNRLGSYGYTF
TGTGCCAGCAGTTTAAACAGGCTAGGAAGCTATGGCTACACCTTC
>TRBD1|TRBJ1-6|-|TRBV10-1|15
CASSVGQGANSPLHF
TGCGCCAGCAGCGTAGGACAGGGGGCCAATTCACCCCTCCACTTT
>TRBD1|TRBJ2-2|-|TRBV29-1|13
CSAEGQGVGELFF
TGCAGCGCCGAGGGACAGGGGGTAGGGGAGCTGTTTTTT
>TRBD1|TRBJ1-1|-|TRBV5-4|15
CASSSRTGYYTEAFF
TGTGCCAGCAGCTCTCGGACAGGGTATTACACTGAAGCTTTCTTT
>-|TRBJ1-1|few|TRBV10-1|15
CASSEGGPAVTEAFF
TGCGCCAGCAGTGAGGGGGGACCAGCAGTCACTGAAGCTTTCTTT
>-|TRBJ2-7|-|TRBV27|15
CASRLQGKTSYEQYF
TGTGCCAGCAGGCTCCAGGGGAAGACATCCTACGAGCAGTACTTC
>-|TRBJ1-2|-|TRBV12-3/TRBV12-4|13
CASSLARGVPYTF
TGTGCCAGCAGTTTAGCGAGGGGGGTTCCCTACACCTTC
>TRBD1|TRBJ1-3|-|TRBV7-2|19
CASSLVRAGTGVAGNTIYF
TGTGCCAGCAGCTTAGTGAGGGCCGGGACAGGGGTTGCTGGAAACACCATATATTTT
>-|TRBJ2-1|-|TRBV20-1|11
CSASPQGGQFF
TGCAGTGCTAGCCCTCAGGGGGGGCAGTTCTTC
>-|TRBJ1-4|-|TRBV4-1|14
CASSPRTAGEKLFF
TGCGCCAGCAGCCCCCGGACAGCGGGGGAAAAACTGTTTTTT
>-|TRBJ2-2|-|TRBV2|14
CASRLDMGAGELFF
TGTGCCAGCCGTCTGGACATGGGGGCCGGGGAGCTGTTTTTT
>-|TRBJ1-1|once|TRBV28|16
CASSFLASRTNTEAFF
TGTGCCAGCAGTTTCTTGGCGTCTCGGACCAACACTGAAGCTTTCTTT
>-|TRBJ1-6|-|TRBV6-5|13
CASSYFPDSPLHF
TGTGCCAGCAGTTACTTCCCTGATTCACCCCTCCACTTT
>TRBD2|TRBJ2-3|-|TRBV5-8|15
CASSPLAGGADTQYF
TGTGCCAGCAGCCCCCTAGCGGGAGGGGCAGATACGCAGTATTTT
>TRBD2|TRBJ2-5|once|TRBV3-1/TRBV3-2|18
CASSQAPGLAGGQETQYF
TGTGCCAGCAGCCAAGCTCCCGGACTAGCGGGGGGCCAAGAGACCCAGTACTTC
>TRBD2|TRBJ2-7|few|TRBV7-3|18
CASRAAGTSGSSSYEQYF
TGTGCCAGCAGGGCTGCCGGGACTAGCGGATCAAGCTCCTACGAGCAGTACTTC
>-|TRBJ2-3|-|TRBV7-3|14
CASSPIGQADTQYF
TGTGCCAGCAGCCCGATCGGGCAGGCGGATACGCAGTATTTT
>TRBD2|TRBJ2-1|-|TRBV7-2|16
CASSPTSGGSRNEQFF
TGTGCCAGCAGCCCTACTAGCGGGGGGTCAAGGAATGAGCAGTTCTTC
>-|TRBJ2-3|-|TRBV6-1|17
CASSVGPISTSTDTQYF
TGTGCCAGCAGTGTGGGCCCCATATCCACTTCCACAGATACGCAGTATTTT
>-|TRBJ1-3|-|TRBV5-1|13
CASSDGHPGTIYF
TGCGCCAGCAGCGATGGACATCCCGGCACCATATATTTT
>-|TRBJ2-3|-|TRBV7-9|13
CASSPLGTDTQYF
TGTGCCAGCAGCCCTCTGGGGACAGATACGCAGTATTTT
>-|TRBJ1-1|-|TRBV19|11
CASRARTEAFF
TGTGCCAGTAGGGCAAGAACTGAAGCTTTCTTT
>TRBD1|TRBJ1-1|-|TRBV28|17
CASSFPDYRGLATEAFF
TGTGCCAGCAGTTTCCCGGACTACAGGGGACTCGCCACTGAAGCTTTCTTT
>TRBD2|TRBJ2-1|-|TRBV11-3|15
CASSLAPGGYNEQFF
TGTGCCAGCAGCTTAGCCCCGGGAGGGTACAATGAGCAGTTCTTC